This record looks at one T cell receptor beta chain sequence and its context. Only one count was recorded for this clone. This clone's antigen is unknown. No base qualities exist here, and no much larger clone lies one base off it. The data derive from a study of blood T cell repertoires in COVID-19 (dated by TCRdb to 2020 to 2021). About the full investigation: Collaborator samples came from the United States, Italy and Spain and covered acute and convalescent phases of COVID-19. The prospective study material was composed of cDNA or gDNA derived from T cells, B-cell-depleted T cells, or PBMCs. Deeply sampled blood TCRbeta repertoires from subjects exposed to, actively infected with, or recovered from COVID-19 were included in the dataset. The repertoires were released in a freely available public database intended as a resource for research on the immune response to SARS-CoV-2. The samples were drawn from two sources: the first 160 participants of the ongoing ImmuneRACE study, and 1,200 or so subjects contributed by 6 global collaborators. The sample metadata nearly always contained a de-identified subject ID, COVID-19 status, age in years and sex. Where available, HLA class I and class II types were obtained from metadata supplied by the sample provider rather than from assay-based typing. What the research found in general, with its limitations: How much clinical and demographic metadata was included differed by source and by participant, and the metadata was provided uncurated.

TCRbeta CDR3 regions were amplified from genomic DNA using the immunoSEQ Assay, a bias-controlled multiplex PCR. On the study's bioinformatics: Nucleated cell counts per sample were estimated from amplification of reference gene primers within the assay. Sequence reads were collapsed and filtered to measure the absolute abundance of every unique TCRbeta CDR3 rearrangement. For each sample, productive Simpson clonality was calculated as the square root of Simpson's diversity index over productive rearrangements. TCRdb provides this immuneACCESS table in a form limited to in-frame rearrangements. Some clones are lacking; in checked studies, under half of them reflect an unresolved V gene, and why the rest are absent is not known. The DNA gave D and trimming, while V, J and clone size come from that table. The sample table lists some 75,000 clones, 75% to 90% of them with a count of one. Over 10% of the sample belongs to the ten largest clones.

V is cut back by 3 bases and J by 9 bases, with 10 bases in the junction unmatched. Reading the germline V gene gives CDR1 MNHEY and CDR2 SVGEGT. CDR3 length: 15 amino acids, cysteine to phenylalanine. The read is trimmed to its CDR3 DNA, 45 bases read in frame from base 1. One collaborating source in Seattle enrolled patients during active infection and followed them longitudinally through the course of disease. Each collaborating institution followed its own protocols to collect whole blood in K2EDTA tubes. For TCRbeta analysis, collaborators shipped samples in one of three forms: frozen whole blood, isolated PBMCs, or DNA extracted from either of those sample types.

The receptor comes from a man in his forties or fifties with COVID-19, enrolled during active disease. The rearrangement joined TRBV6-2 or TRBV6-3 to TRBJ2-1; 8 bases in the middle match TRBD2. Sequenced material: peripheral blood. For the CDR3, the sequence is CASSYIRAGASEQFF. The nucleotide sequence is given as TGTGCCAGCAGTTATATCCGAGCGGGAGCAAGTGAGCAGTTCTTC.